This T cell receptor beta chain originates from a study of shared T cell receptors in the human thymus. Produced via immunoSEQ multiplex PCR; TCRdb's table is partial and in-frame only. The data contain hundreds of thousands of clones, 70% to 90% of them singletons. This CDR3 is 16 amino acids long. The germline V and J ends were trimmed by 0 bases and 1 base, with 12 bases remaining between them. CDR1 is SGHNT, CDR2 YYREEE, per germline (reference sequence). These data were likewise used in another study, on human thymus T cells. This second study says: Donors were healthy Finnish infants having corrective surgery for congenital heart defects. Thymus was obtained from resections taken during corrective heart surgery. Both thymic and peripheral blood repertoires showed apparently biased V and J usage. There were highly overlapping thymic repertoires among unrelated individuals, as related research reported.

Source material: thymocytes. The source of this sequence is a girl younger than two with a congenital heart defect. V gene TRBV5-4 combines with J gene TRBJ2-3; D may be TRBD2 (6 bases). CDR3 DNA sequence: TGTGCCAGCAGCTTGGGCCGTGCTAGCGGCACAGATACGCAGTATTTT. It is translated as CASSLGRASGTDTQYF.